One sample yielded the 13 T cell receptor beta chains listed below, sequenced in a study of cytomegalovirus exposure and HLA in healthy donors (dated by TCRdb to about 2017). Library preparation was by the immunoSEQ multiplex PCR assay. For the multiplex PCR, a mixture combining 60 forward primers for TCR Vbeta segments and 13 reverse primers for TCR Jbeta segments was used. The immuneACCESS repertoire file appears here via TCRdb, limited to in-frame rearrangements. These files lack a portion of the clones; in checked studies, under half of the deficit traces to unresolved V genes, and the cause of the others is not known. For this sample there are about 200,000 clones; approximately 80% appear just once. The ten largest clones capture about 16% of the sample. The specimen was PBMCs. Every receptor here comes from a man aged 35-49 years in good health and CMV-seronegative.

CDR3 sequence (DNA): TGCGCCAGCAGCTCTGGAGGAGGGTACGAGCAGTACTTC. This gives the protein CASSSGGGYEQYF. The gene calls are TRBV5-1 and TRBJ2-7, with D maybe TRBD2 (6 bases). CDR1 and CDR2 (germline): SGHRS, YFSETQ. The CDR3 extends over 13 amino acids. The V gene lost 3 bases and the J gene lost 4 bases, with 11 bases spanning the gap. Using reference TRBV5-1 and TRBJ2-7 for the parts outside the CDR3, the full variable domain is KAGVTQTPRYLIKTRGQQVTLSCSPISGHRSVSWYQQTPGQGLQFLFEYFSETQRNKGNFPGRFSGRQFSNSRSEMNVSTLELGDSALYLCASSSGGGYEQYFGPGTRLTVT.

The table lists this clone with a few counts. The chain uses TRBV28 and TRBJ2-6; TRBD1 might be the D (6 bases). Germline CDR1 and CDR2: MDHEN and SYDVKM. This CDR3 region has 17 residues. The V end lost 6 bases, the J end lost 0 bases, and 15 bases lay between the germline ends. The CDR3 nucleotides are TGTGCCAGCAGGTGGCAGGGGAGTTTCTCTGGGGCCAACGTCCTGACTTTC. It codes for CASRWQGSFSGANVLTF.

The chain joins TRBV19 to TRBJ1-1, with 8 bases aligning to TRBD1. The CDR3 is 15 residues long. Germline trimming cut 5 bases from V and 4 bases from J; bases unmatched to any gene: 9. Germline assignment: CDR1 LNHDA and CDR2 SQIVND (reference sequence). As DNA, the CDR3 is TGTGCCAGTAGTGATCGACAGGGGATTTTCACTGAAGCTTTCTTT. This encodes CASSDRQGIFTEAFF.

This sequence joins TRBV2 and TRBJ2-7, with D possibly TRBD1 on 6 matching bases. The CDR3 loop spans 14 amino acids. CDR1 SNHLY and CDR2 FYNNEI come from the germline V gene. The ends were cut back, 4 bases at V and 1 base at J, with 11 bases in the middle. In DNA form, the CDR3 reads TGTGCCAGCAGTGGGCAACAGGGATCCTACGAGCAGTACTTC. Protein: CASSGQQGSYEQYF.

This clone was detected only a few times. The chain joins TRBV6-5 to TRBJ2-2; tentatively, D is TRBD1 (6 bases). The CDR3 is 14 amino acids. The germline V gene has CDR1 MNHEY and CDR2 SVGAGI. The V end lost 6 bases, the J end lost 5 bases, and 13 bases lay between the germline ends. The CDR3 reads CASRRYQGTGELFF. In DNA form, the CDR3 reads TGTGCCAGCAGGCGGTATCAGGGGACCGGGGAGCTGTTTTTT.

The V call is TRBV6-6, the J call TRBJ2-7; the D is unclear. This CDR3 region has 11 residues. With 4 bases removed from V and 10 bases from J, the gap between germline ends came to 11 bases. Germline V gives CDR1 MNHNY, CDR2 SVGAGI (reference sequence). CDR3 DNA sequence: TGTGCCAGCAGTTCAGAATACGCACAGTACTTC. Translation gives CASSSEYAQYF.

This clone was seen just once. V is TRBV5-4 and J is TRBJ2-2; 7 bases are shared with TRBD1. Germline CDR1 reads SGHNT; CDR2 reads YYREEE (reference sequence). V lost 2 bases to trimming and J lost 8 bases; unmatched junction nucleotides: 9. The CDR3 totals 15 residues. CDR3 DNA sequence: TGTGCCAGCAGCTTAGACAGGGCCAAGGCAGGGGAGCTGTTTTTT. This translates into CASSLDRAKAGELFF.

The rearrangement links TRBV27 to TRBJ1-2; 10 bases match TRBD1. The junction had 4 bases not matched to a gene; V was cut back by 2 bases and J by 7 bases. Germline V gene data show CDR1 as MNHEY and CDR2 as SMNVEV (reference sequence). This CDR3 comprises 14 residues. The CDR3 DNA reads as TGTGCCAGCAGTTTAAGACAGGGGGCGTCTGGCTACACCTTC. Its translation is CASSLRQGASGYTF.

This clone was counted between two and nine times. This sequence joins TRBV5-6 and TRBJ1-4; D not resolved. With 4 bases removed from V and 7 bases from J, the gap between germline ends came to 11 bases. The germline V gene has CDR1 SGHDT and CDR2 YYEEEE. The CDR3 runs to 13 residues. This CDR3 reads CASSAYAGEKLFF. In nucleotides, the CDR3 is TGTGCCAGCAGCGCTTATGCGGGTGAAAAACTGTTTTTT.

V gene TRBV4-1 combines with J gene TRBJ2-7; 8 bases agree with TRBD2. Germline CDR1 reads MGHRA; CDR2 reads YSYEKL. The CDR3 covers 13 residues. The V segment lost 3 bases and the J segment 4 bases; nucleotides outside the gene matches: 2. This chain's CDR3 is CASSQREDYEQYF. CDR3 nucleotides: TGCGCCAGCAGCCAGCGGGAGGATTACGAGCAGTACTTC.

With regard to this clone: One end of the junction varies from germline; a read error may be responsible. The CDR3 loop reads CSSSSPRNTEAFF. CDR3 in DNA: TGTTCCAGCAGCTCCCCCCGGAACACTGAAGCTTTCTTT. The chain recombines TRBV7-9 with TRBJ1-1; D ambiguous. The CDR3 spans 13 residues. Germline V gene sequence: CDR1 SEHNR, CDR2 FQNEAQ (reference sequence).

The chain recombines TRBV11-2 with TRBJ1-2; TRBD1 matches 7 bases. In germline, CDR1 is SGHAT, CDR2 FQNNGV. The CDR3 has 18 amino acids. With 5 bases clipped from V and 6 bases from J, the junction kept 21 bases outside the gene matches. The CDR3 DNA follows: TGTGCCAGCAGCCTTTACGGACAGGCACGGAGTGGGATTAATGGCTACACCTTC. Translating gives CASSLYGQARSGINGYTF.

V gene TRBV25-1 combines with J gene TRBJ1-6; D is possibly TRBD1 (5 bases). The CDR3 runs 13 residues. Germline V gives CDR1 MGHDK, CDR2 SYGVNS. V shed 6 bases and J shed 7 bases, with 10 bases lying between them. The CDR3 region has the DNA TGTGCCAGCAGGACGACAGCAAATTCACCCCTCCACTTT. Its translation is CASRTTANSPLHF.